Listed here are 19 T cell receptor beta chains from one sample, sequenced in a study of CD8 T cells in ankylosing spondylitis. Study-level results: About 8 highly homologous variants made up a TCR beta motif, and this motif appeared characteristic of ankylosing spondylitis blood.

TCRdb re-called the 5' RACE reads through MiXCR, storing one row per CDR3 protein. This sample carries fewer than 400,000 distinct CDR3 sequences, around 24% of them seen once, and the ten largest clones take approximately 15%. Their antigens are not known. The sequenced material came from blood, either unsorted or a sorted T cell fraction (not recorded which). The source is a male donor with ankylosing spondylitis.

This clonotype appeared a few times. V usage is TRBV11-2 and J usage is TRBJ1-6; D remains ambiguous. Looked up from germline, CDR1 is SGHAT and CDR2 is FQNNGV. Trimming cost V 3 bases and J 1 base, with 7 bases left between them. The CDR3 covers 15 residues. CDR3 bases: TGTGCCAGCAGCTTCGCGGTTTCCTATAATTCACCCCTCCACTTT. Translation: CASSFAVSYNSPLHF.

The rearrangement joins TRBV2 to TRBJ1-1, with 11 bases identical to TRBD1. CDR3 size: 15 residues. The J segment lost 6 bases and the V segment lost 6 bases, leaving 9 bases of the junction unmatched. From germline, CDR1 is SNHLY and CDR2 FYNNEI. CDR3 DNA sequence: TGTGCCAGCAGGATCGGGACAGGGGGAAGATCTGAAGCTTTCTTT. It encodes CASRIGTGGRSEAFF.

The genes are TRBV29-1 and TRBJ1-1; D is uncertain. The V end was cut by 7 bases, the J end by 8 bases, with 20 bases between. The CDR3 spans 13 residues. Germline CDR1 reads SQVTM; CDR2 reads ANQGSEA. DNA of the CDR3: TGCAGCGCTGCCCGGGGAGAAAGATCGGAAGCTTTCTTT. This gives the protein CSAARGERSEAFF.

This clonotype was counted a few times. The chain joins TRBV27 to TRBJ2-5; tentatively, D is TRBD1 (6 bases). Trimming took 6 bases from V and 7 from J, leaving 15 bases between them. This CDR3 has 13 amino acids. The germline V gene has CDR1 MNHEY and CDR2 SMNVEV (reference sequence). In nucleotides, the CDR3 is TGTGCCAGCAGGGGGGCGGCCTTTGGGACCCAGTACTTC. It codes for CASRGAAFGTQYF.

The V gene is TRBV11-2, the J gene TRBJ2-1; 7 bases are a match to TRBD1. Trimming took 0 bases from V and 13 from J; bases not matched to a gene: 12. The CDR3 extends over 15 amino acids. Germline CDR1 reads SGHAT; CDR2 reads FQNNGV. The CDR3 protein is CASSLDLGTAGGQFF. CDR3 nucleotides: TGTGCCAGCAGCTTAGATTTGGGGACAGCTGGGGGACAGTTCTTC.

This chain uses TRBV10-3 with TRBJ2-2; TRBD2 agrees at 10 bases. The CDR3 is 16 amino acids. Germline trimming cut 4 bases from V and 2 bases from J; bases unmatched to any gene: 4. Germline CDR1 ENHRY, CDR2 SYGVKD. The CDR3 DNA sequence: TGTGCCATCAGTGTTACTAGCGGGGAAAACACCGGGGAGCTGTTTTTT. Translating gives CAISVTSGENTGELFF.

The chain links TRBV5-1 to TRBJ2-7; tentatively, D is TRBD1 or TRBD2 (5 bases each). This CDR3 has 14 amino acids. CDR1 is SGHRS and CDR2 is YFSETQ in the germline V gene. Trimming left V 2 bases short and J 5 bases short, with 14 bases between. The DNA for the CDR3 is TGCGCCAGCAGCTTCTCCCGGGACCCCGACGAGCAGTACTTC. This translates into CASSFSRDPDEQYF.

A few counts support this clonotype. The V gene is TRBV20-1, the J gene TRBJ2-3, with D perhaps matching TRBD2 (5 bases). Germline CDR1 DFQATT, CDR2 SNEGSKA (reference sequence). V shed 2 bases and J shed 6 bases, with 18 bases lying between them. The CDR3 extends over 15 amino acids. Written as DNA, the CDR3 is TGCAGTGCTAGACCTAGCCATGACTCAACCGATACGCAGTATTTT. Its protein is CSARPSHDSTDTQYF.

This clonotype was counted a few times. The V gene is TRBV9, the J gene TRBJ2-4, with TRBD1 matching 11 bases. The trim removed 4 bases at V and 9 bases at J, leaving 3 bases unmatched. The CDR3 extends over 13 amino acids. Germline loops: CDR1 SGDLS, CDR2 YYNGEE. CDR3 DNA sequence: TGTGCCAGCAGCCCCGGGACAGGGGGCATTCAGTACTTC. Translated: CASSPGTGGIQYF.

Only a few counts were recorded for this clonotype. V usage is TRBV2 and J usage is TRBJ2-3; D unresolved. Germline lookup yields CDR1 SNHLY and CDR2 FYNNEI. Trimming left V 6 bases short and J 4 bases short, with 8 bases between. The CDR3 has 12 amino acids. The CDR3 DNA follows: TGTGCCAGCAGGGCTAGGGCAGATACGCAGTATTTT. Translating gives CASRARADTQYF.

Many counts were recorded for this clonotype. The chain carries TRBV9 and TRBJ2-3, with D uncertain. The V and J ends lost 0 bases and 0 bases respectively, with 8 bases between them. The germline gives CDR1 SGDLS, CDR2 YYNGEE. This CDR3 has 15 amino acids. This CDR3 reads CASSVVPSSTDTQYF. CDR3 nucleotides: TGTGCCAGCAGCGTAGTCCCCTCTAGCACAGATACGCAGTATTTT.

This clonotype showed up just a few times. The rearrangement uses TRBV29-1 and TRBJ2-3; TRBD2 agrees at 7 bases. The V gene's germline CDR1 is SQVTM and CDR2 ANQGSEA. The CDR3 extends over 14 amino acids. Trimming took 4 bases from V and 9 from J; bases not matched to a gene: 13. The CDR3 DNA is TGCAGCGTTGGCCAGGGTGGTGGACTAGTCACGCAGTATTTT. It is translated as CSVGQGGGLVTQYF.

This clonotype appeared a single time. V usage is TRBV29-1 and J usage is TRBJ2-7; 7 positions match TRBD2. The ends lost 4 bases at V and 2 bases at J; junction bases unmatched: 8. This CDR3 comprises 14 residues. The germline V gene has CDR1 SQVTM and CDR2 ANQGSEA. The CDR3 here is CSVGRGGRAYEQYF. The CDR3 region has the DNA TGCAGCGTTGGAAGAGGTGGGAGGGCCTACGAGCAGTACTTC.

The rearrangement links TRBV3-1 to TRBJ2-2; D ambiguous. The CDR3 is 15 amino acids. Germline V gene data show CDR1 as LGHDT and CDR2 as YNNKEL (reference sequence). V was trimmed by 4 bases and J by 6 bases, leaving 15 bases between them. As DNA, the CDR3 is TGTGCCAGCAGCCCCGGTTCTTCTTTCGCCGGGGAGCTGTTTTTT. It translates to CASSPGSSFAGELFF.

CDR3 bases: TGTGCCAGTAGTATCATAGGGACAGGGGGACATGAGCAGTTCTTC. Translating it yields CASSIIGTGGHEQFF. The J gene is TRBJ2-1, the V gene TRBV19, with 11 bases fitting TRBD1. This CDR3 contains 15 residues. CDR1 and CDR2 (germline): LNHDA, SQIVND (reference sequence). Trimming removed 3 bases from V and 8 bases from J; junction bases left unmatched: 6.

This clonotype appeared a few times. The chain carries TRBV6-4 and TRBJ2-3; TRBD1 agrees at 12 bases. The CDR3 runs 15 residues. The J segment lost 8 bases and the V segment lost 5 bases, leaving 8 bases of the junction unmatched. Germline V gene data show CDR1 as MRHNA and CDR2 as SNTAGT. The CDR3 here is CASSSGTGGFITQYF. DNA of the CDR3: TGTGCCAGCAGTTCCGGGACAGGGGGCTTTATTACGCAGTATTTT.

This rearrangement joins TRBV7-9 to TRBJ1-6; unclear D gene. Germline V gives CDR1 SEHNR, CDR2 FQNEAQ (reference sequence). Between the trimmed V and J ends, which lost 3 bases and 7 bases, there was a span of 10 bases. The CDR3 consists of 14 residues. CDR3 DNA sequence: TGTGCCAGCAGCTTCGGGTATAGCAATTCACCCCTCCACTTT. Protein product: CASSFGYSNSPLHF.

This clonotype has a count of ten or more. The genes are TRBV2 and TRBJ2-2, with D possibly being TRBD1 (6 bases). Germline CDR1 and CDR2: SNHLY and FYNNEI. This CDR3 is 13 amino acids long. Between the trimmed V and J ends, which lost 6 bases and 6 bases, there was a span of 11 bases. As DNA, the CDR3 is TGTGCCAGCAGAAAACAGGGTTCCGGGGAGCTGTTTTTT. Its protein is CASRKQGSGELFF. The entire variable domain, with the rest obtained from reference TRBV2 and TRBJ2-2, is as follows: EPEVTQTPSHQVTQMGQEVILRCVPISNHLYFYWYRQILGQKVEFLVSFYNNEISEKSEIFDDQFSVERPDGSNFTLKIRSTKLEDSAMYFCASRKQGSGELFFGEGSRLTVL.

This chain links TRBV11-3 with TRBJ1-2, with D possibly being TRBD1 (5 bases). Germline assignment: CDR1 SGHNT and CDR2 YENEEA. V was cut by 6 bases and J by 1 base, with 12 bases left in between. The CDR3 contains 14 residues. CDR3 loop: CASSSFRDNYGYTF. The CDR3 DNA is TGTGCCAGCAGTTCCTTCAGGGATAACTATGGCTACACCTTC.